A selection of T cell receptor beta chains follows, all from one sample in a study of T cell repertoires in cytomegalovirus infection. No cognate antigen is known for these TCRs. Using its own MiXCR run on the reads, TCRdb lists one record per CDR3 protein. The data hold approximately 100,000 distinct CDR3 sequences, with 42% observed a single time. Sample: CD8+ T cells from cultured PBMCs, taken from culture after CMV antigen stimulation. The origin of the receptors is a human donor in good health (CMV status not recorded). Some clones in this sample may be carry-over from other donors' samples. Each CDR3 is given with its conserved first and last residue. A D gene is named only where the DNA matches it firmly. Clone size, where shown, is once, few, many, or a class for clones that have expanded.

d_gene,j_gene,len,abundance,v_gene,CDR3nt,CDR3aa
TRBD1,TRBJ1-1,14,NA,TRBV19,TGTGCCAGTAATCAGGGGGCAGGAAGGACTGAAGCTTTCTTT,CASNQGAGRTEAFF
TRBD2,TRBJ2-7,15,NA,TRBV12-3/TRBV12-4,TGTGCCAGCAGTTTAGCGGGGGGGGGATCCTACGAGCAGTACTTC,CASSLAGGGSYEQYF
NA,TRBJ1-5,12,few,TRBV7-2,TGTGCCAGCAGCTTAGATAATCAGCCCCAGCATTTT,CASSLDNQPQHF
TRBD1,TRBJ1-2,15,NA,TRBV6-6,TGTGCCAGCAGTTACTCGGGACAGGGTCGCTATGGCTACACCTTC,CASSYSGQGRYGYTF
NA,TRBJ1-6,14,NA,TRBV12-3/TRBV12-4,TGTGCCAGCAACGGACCCCTCAGGGACTCACCCCTCCACTTT,CASNGPLRDSPLHF
NA,TRBJ2-3,14,NA,TRBV7-3,TGTGCCAGCAGCTTAGGGGGTTACACAGATACGCAGTATTTT,CASSLGGYTDTQYF
NA,TRBJ1-6,16,NA,TRBV4-1,TGCGCCAGCAGCCAAATAGTTGGACCGGTGAATTCACCCCTCCACTTT,CASSQIVGPVNSPLHF
NA,TRBJ2-7,15,few,TRBV6-5,TGTGCCAGCAGTTACTCGAATGGGGGCGCCTACGAGCAGTACTTC,CASSYSNGGAYEQYF
NA,TRBJ2-3,12,NA,TRBV4-1,TGCGCCAGCAGCCAAGAAGGGGATACGCAGTATTTT,CASSQEGDTQYF
NA,TRBJ1-2,16,NA,TRBV7-6,TGTGCCAGCAGCTTAGCGTTTGAAGATTCTAACTATGGCTACACCTTC,CASSLAFEDSNYGYTF
NA,TRBJ2-7,13,NA,TRBV4-2,TGTGCCAGCAGCCAAGGAGGTTCCTACGAGCAGTACTTC,CASSQGGSYEQYF
NA,TRBJ1-5,13,NA,TRBV7-8,TGTGCCAGCAGCTTAGGAAGTTTACAGCCCCAGCATTTT,CASSLGSLQPQHF
NA,TRBJ2-7,15,NA,TRBV28,TGTGCCAGCGATTCTCCCTCCCAGGACCATTACGAGCAGTACTTC,CASDSPSQDHYEQYF
NA,TRBJ2-7,17,NA,TRBV7-6,TGTGCCAGCAGCTCCCAGCGGTTGGGCCCAATCTCCTACGAGCAGTACTTC,CASSSQRLGPISYEQYF
NA,TRBJ2-1,16,NA,TRBV7-8,TGTGCCAGCAGCTTAGCACCAGAAACAAGTTACAATGAGCAGTTCTTC,CASSLAPETSYNEQFF
NA,TRBJ2-3,15,few,TRBV7-2,TGTGCCAGCAGCTTAGAGGGACTCAGCACAGATACGCAGTATTTT,CASSLEGLSTDTQYF
NA,TRBJ1-1,14,many,TRBV7-8,TGTGCCAGCAGCGCAGGCAGTTTGAACACTGAAGCTTTCTTT,CASSAGSLNTEAFF
TRBD1,TRBJ1-1,14,NA,TRBV7-2,TGTGCCAGCAGCTTAGGGGTAGGGGGCCCTGAAGCTTTCTTT,CASSLGVGGPEAFF
NA,TRBJ2-3,15,NA,TRBV25-1,TGTGCCAGCAGTGAAAGGGGACGAGTGGGAGATACGCAGTATTTT,CASSERGRVGDTQYF
NA,TRBJ2-5,12,few,TRBV7-6,TGTGCCAGCAGCTGGGACAAGGAGACCCAGTACTTC,CASSWDKETQYF
NA,TRBJ2-2,12,many,TRBV6-2/TRBV6-3,TGTGCCAGCAGTTGGGGTGCCGGGGAGCTGTTTTTT,CASSWGAGELFF
NA,TRBJ2-2,17,NA,TRBV9,TGTGCCAGCAGCACCCCCACCAAGGACTCGAACACCGGGGAGCTGTTTTTT,CASSTPTKDSNTGELFF
NA,TRBJ2-2,16,NA,TRBV2,TGTGCCAGCACCTGGAGACTGGGATCTGGGGCCGGGGAGCTGTTTTTT,CASTWRLGSGAGELFF
TRBD1,TRBJ1-1,17,NA,TRBV6-2/TRBV6-3,TGTGCCAGCAGTTACGAAAGGACAGGGGCTAGGTGGACTGAAGCTTTCTTT,CASSYERTGARWTEAFF
NA,TRBJ2-7,17,few,TRBV10-3,TGTGCCATCAGTGAGTCGGTGACCGAAAAGACCCCTTACGAGCAGTACTTC,CAISESVTEKTPYEQYF
TRBD2,TRBJ2-1,15,NA,TRBV9,TGTGCCAGCAGCGTAGGAGCGGGGGGGCCGACTGAGCAGTTCTTC,CASSVGAGGPTEQFF
NA,TRBJ2-7,14,NA,TRBV28,TGTGCCAGCAGTTCACCCCGGACAGACTACGAGCAGTACTTC,CASSSPRTDYEQYF
NA,TRBJ2-7,16,NA,TRBV20-1,TGCAGTGCTAGAGACGGTAGTGCACAGGACCCCTACGAGCAGTACTTC,CSARDGSAQDPYEQYF
NA,TRBJ2-7,15,few,TRBV7-6,TGTGCCAGCAGCTTAGAGAGGTTACCGGCGGGGGAGCAGTACTTC,CASSLERLPAGEQYF
NA,TRBJ1-1,14,NA,TRBV12-3/TRBV12-4,TGTGCCAGCAGTTTGGGGTACATGAACACTGAAGCTTTCTTT,CASSLGYMNTEAFF
TRBD1,TRBJ1-5,15,NA,TRBV4-3,TGCGCCAGCAGCCAGGATCAGGGGGCGGGTCAGCCCCAGCATTTT,CASSQDQGAGQPQHF
NA,TRBJ2-1,16,NA,TRBV6-1,TGTGCCAGCAGCGAACTAGCTCAAAGCTCCTACAATGAGCAGTTCTTC,CASSELAQSSYNEQFF
NA,TRBJ2-6,16,NA,TRBV5-6,TGTGCCAGCAGCTTGTATCCGGGTACTGGGGCCAACGTCCTGACTTTC,CASSLYPGTGANVLTF